This T cell receptor (beta chain) was identified during a study of T cell responses to AZD1222 COVID-19 vaccine. The study's findings and limits: Clonal diversity may have been underestimated, and the donors were mostly white British, with more females than males. Reports say nearly half of spike-specific TCRs go after unmutated variant regions.

Note on this clone: What it recognizes is unknown.

V lost 2 bases and J lost 6; bases outside the gene matches: 5. The CDR3 length is 14 residues. Germline assignment: CDR1 MNHEY and CDR2 SVGEGT. Using immunoSEQ multiplex PCR, the repertoire was profiled, and TCRdb retains in-frame clones only, with some absent. The sample consists of about 100,000 clones, about 89% of them appearing once. The sequenced sample was peripheral blood, obtained on day 0 of MenACWY control vaccination. The rearrangement links TRBV6-2 or TRBV6-3 to TRBJ2-7; 9 bases are shared with TRBD2. The clonotype originates from an adult in good health. The CDR3 DNA is TGTGCCAGCAGTTACCATAGCGGGAGCGGCGAGCAGTACTTC. Residues: CASSYHSGSGEQYF.